This TCR beta chain was sequenced for a study of shared clonotypes between healthy human individuals (TCRdb year 2020). In the study overall: The cohort included three men and a couple of women between 18 and 49 years of age. For each donor, three plates each were used for CD4 naive and CD4 memory, two plates were used for CD8 naive, and one plate was used for CD8 memory. To estimate repertoire size and how much clonotypes are shared between individuals, the study performed deep sequencing of blood TCR repertoires from five healthy adults. Different laboratories and diverse techniques were used to prepare libraries and sequence TCR repertoires, to increase sequencing depth and limit assay-specific biases. Between about 0.8 and 8.9 billion PBMCs per donor were obtained by leukapheresis.

Points the paper makes about the study in general: Sampling was restricted to blood, and TCR repertoires in tissue are likely to differ from TCR repertoires in blood. About 5% of naive CD4, 3.5% of naive CD8, 2.3% of memory CD4, and around 0.4% of memory CD8 clonotypes were shared across four donors. Pairwise subsampling led to the expectation that sequencing depth would affect the degree of clonotype sharing among donors. Because the study included a small number of donors, the genetic and exposure-history diversity represented was limited. Incomplete sequencing was indicated by rarefaction of sorted-subset datasets, despite the large sequencing depth. Compared with non-shared clonotypes, the clonotypes found in all four sorted-subset donors had higher generation probabilities. Naive subsets generally had larger estimated clonotype richness than memory subsets.

Using the deep immunoSEQ assay, multiplex PCR amplified TCR CDR3 regions from genomic DNA. Genomic DNA extracted from each cell subset was distributed evenly over all wells of several immunoSEQ 96-well plates, and each plate served as one replicate. For sorted subsets, 200 to 250 ng genomic DNA, equal to tens of thousands of T cell genomes, was loaded into each replicate PCR. The purified libraries were quantified using a Qubit 3.0 fluorometer, sized with a Bioanalyzer 2100, and then quantified again using the KAPA Library Quantification kit. Every immunoSEQ 96-well plate was sequenced on a dedicated single-read 150-cycle Illumina NextSeq 550 flow cell. As for the authors' bioinformatics: Because the immunoSEQ output held only junctional sequences and lacked quality scores, the filtering could not match the filtering applied to full-length reads. Sequences were annotated with PyIR, a Python wrapper for IgBLAST v1.9, using IMGT germline references to assign V/J genes and CDR3. Reads were filtered out if the reads had weak V/J assignments (E-value above 1e-6), no CDR3, stop codons, out-of-frame junctions, or ambiguous translated residues. A V3J clonotype was defined by an identical inferred V gene, J gene, and CDR3 amino acid sequence. The percentage overlap between two repertoires was calculated by dividing the number of shared unique clonotypes by the size of the smaller repertoire. Richness of each repertoire was evaluated using RTK rarefaction, the Chao1 estimator, and Recon v2.1 estimates of unobserved clonotypes. Generation probabilities for all TCRbeta clonotypes obtained by the gDNA method from a few donors were computed using OLGA. TCRdb obtained this table from immuneACCESS and retained in-frame rearrangements with V and J assigned. These tables miss some clones; where compared with another copy, unresolved V genes account for less than half of the shortfall, and the remainder is unexplained. The D gene and trimming were derived from the DNA, and the V and J assignments and clone size from that table. For this sample the table gives about 980,000 clones, of which over 75% were detected only once. Approximately 1.5% of the sample rests with the top ten.

Healthy HIV-negative adults with no recently reported acute infections or vaccinations were included as donors. Only Caucasian adults living in Nashville, Tennessee, USA were represented among the donors. Magnetic negative selection was used to enrich CD4+ T cells, after which naive cells were positively selected on CD45RA and the negative fraction became the memory subset. Blood was collected by leukapheresis, and PBMCs were isolated by Ficoll-Histopaque density gradient centrifugation and then cryopreserved in liquid nitrogen vapor phase. Analytical flow cytometry was used to check the purity and quantity of every magnetically sorted T cell population. Genomic DNA was isolated from each sorted fraction and quantified by UV absorbance on a Nanodrop 2000c. A single count supports this clone. Its binding antigen is unknown. No much larger clonotype is one base removed from it; base qualities were not supplied.

This TCR came from a man aged 18 to 35 in good health. The specimen sequenced was memory CD4+ T cells sorted from blood. In the paper's terms, the cell subset or site label means: CD45RA-negative fraction.

The bases are TGTGCCAGCAGCTTGGCCTTAAACTCTGGAAACACCATATATTTT. Its product reads: CASSLALNSGNTIYF. The chain was built from TRBV7-9 and TRBJ1-3, with no confidently assigned D gene. The germline V gene encodes CDR1 SEHNR and CDR2 FQNEAQ (reference sequence). The CDR3 runs 15 residues from the cysteine to the phenylalanine. Kept here is only the CDR3 DNA, which spans 45 bases and is read in frame from base 1. V is shortened by 3 bases, J by 0 bases, and the region joining them spans 9 bases.